This T cell receptor beta chain was observed in a study of regulatory T cells in long-lasting Graves disease. Study background: Duration of antithyroid drug therapy among newly diagnosed Graves' patients was under 3 months.

Germline V gene data show CDR1 as MNHEY and CDR2 as SVGEGT. V shed 6 bases and J 12 bases; nucleotides not matched to a gene: 14. The CDR3 runs 15 residues. Comment on this clonotype: The antigen is not known.

Noted time point: newly diagnosed GD, antithyroid drugs for less than 3 months. Following extraction of RNA from PBMCs, that RNA was used to make the TCR library. Findings and limits, study-wide: Reduced TCR diversity was observed in persistent Graves' patients versus newly diagnosed patients.

The authors built TCR beta libraries using iRepertoire HTBI primers and Arm-PCR of CDR3 regions. TCRdb re-analysed the multiplex PCR reads in MiXCR, keeping a single row per CDR3 protein. The sample includes fewer than 550,000 distinct CDR3 sequences, roughly a sixth of them seen just once. These same records also appear under a second study, on T cells in Graves' hyperthyroidism and ophthalmopathy. This second study says: No ophthalmopathy progression within 18 months constituted stable Graves' hyperthyroidism.

The source material was peripheral blood mononuclear cells (PBMCs), sampled at new diagnosis, from a patient treated with antithyroid drugs. This clonotype was sampled from a middle-aged woman with Graves disease. The chain combines TRBV6-2 or TRBV6-3 with TRBJ2-1; 10 bases align to TRBD2. The CDR3 DNA reads as TGTGCCAGCAGCCCCGGGCTAGCGGGGGTAACGGGGCAGTTCTTC. It encodes CASSPGLAGVTGQFF.